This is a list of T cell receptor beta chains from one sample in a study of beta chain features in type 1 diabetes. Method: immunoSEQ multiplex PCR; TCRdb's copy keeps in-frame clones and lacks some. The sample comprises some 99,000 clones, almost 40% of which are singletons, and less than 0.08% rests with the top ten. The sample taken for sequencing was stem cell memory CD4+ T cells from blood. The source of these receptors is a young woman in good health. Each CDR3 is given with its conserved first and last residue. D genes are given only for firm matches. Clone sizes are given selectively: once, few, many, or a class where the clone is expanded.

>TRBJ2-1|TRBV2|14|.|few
TGTGCCGGGGGTGGGGGGAGGCTGAACAATGAGCAGTTCTTC
CAGGGGRLNNEQFF
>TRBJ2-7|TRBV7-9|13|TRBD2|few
TGTGCCAGCATGCTAGCGGGAGGAAACGAGCAGTACTTC
CASMLAGGNEQYF
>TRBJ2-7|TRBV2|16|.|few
TGTGCCAGCCTTCTCCCCCGACTCACGGTTGCCTACGAGCAGTACTTC
CASLLPRLTVAYEQYF
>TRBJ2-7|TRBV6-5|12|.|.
TGTGCCAGCAGTTACGGAGGGAGGGAGCAGTACTTC
CASSYGGREQYF
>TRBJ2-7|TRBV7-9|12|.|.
TGTGCCAGCAGCTTTATAGCGGACGAGCAGTACTTC
CASSFIADEQYF
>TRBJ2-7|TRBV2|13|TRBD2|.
TGTGCCAGCACGAGGGAGGGCCCCTACGAGCAGTACTTC
CASTREGPYEQYF
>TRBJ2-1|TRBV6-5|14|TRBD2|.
TGTGCCAGCAGCCCCGGACTAGCGAGGAATGAGCAGTTCTTC
CASSPGLARNEQFF
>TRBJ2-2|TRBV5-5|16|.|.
TGTGCCAGCAGCTTGTTACCGGGTTCGAACACCGGGGAGCTGTTTTTT
CASSLLPGSNTGELFF
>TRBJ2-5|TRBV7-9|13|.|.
TGTGCCAGCAGCTTTAGGGGAGGAGAGACCCAGTACTTC
CASSFRGGETQYF
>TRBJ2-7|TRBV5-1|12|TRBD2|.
TGCGCCAGCAGTCGGGAGGGCTACGAGCAGTACTTC
CASSREGYEQYF
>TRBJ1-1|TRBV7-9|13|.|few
TGTGCCAGCAGCGAAGGGAGGAACACTGAAGCTTTCTTT
CASSEGRNTEAFF
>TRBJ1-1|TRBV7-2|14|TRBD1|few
TGTGCCAGCAGCTTATACAGGGGAGACACTGAAGCTTTCTTT
CASSLYRGDTEAFF
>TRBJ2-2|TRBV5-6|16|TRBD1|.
TGTGCCAGCAGCCTGGACAGGAATAGAGCCACCGGGGAGCTGTTTTTT
CASSLDRNRATGELFF
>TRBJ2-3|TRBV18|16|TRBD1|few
TGTGCCAGCTCACCTCGGACAGGGGCTAGCACAGATACGCAGTATTTT
CASSPRTGASTDTQYF
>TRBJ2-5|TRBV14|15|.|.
TGTGCCAGCAGCCAAGATATTTACAGTCAAGAGACCCAGTACTTC
CASSQDIYSQETQYF
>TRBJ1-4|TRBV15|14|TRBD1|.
TGTGCCACCAGCTTGACAGGGGGAGTAGAAAAACTGTTTTTT
CATSLTGGVEKLFF
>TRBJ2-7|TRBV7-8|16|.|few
TGTGCCAGCAGCTTAGTATCCGGGAGAAGGGCCTACGAGCAGTACTTC
CASSLVSGRRAYEQYF
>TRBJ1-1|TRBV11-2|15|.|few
TGTGCCAGCAGCTTATACGGCCAGGGAGGGACTGAAGCTTTCTTT
CASSLYGQGGTEAFF
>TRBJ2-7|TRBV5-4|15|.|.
TGTGCCAGCAGCTTGGAGGGGGGGCGGGCGTACGAGCAGTACTTC
CASSLEGGRAYEQYF
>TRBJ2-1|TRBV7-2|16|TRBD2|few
TGTGCCAGCAGCGGGGGAAAGACTAGCGGGAGAAATGAGCAGTTCTTC
CASSGGKTSGRNEQFF
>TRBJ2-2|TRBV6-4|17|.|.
TGTGCCAGCAGTCCCCTTCGGGGAGCGGGGAACACCGGGGAGCTGTTTTTT
CASSPLRGAGNTGELFF
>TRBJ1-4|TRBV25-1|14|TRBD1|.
TGTGCCAGCAAAGTGGGACAGGGTTGGGAAAAACTGTTTTTT
CASKVGQGWEKLFF
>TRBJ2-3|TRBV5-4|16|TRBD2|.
TGTGCCAGCAGCTTGTTTGGTAGCGGGAGCACAGATACGCAGTATTTT
CASSLFGSGSTDTQYF
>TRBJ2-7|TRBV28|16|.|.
TGTGCCAGCAGTTTTGGGGCGGGGGCACGGGTTTACGAGCAGTACTTC
CASSFGAGARVYEQYF
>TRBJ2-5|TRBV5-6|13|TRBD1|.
TGTGCCAGCAGCCATTGGGACAGGGAGACCCAGTACTTC
CASSHWDRETQYF
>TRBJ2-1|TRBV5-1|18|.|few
TGCGCCAGCAGCTTGTCCATTTTGACGGTGGGCGCCTACAATGAGCAGTTCTTC
CASSLSILTVGAYNEQFF
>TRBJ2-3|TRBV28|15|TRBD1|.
TGTGCCACCTTCGCCCCAGGGGGCTGGAAAGATACGCAGTATTTT
CATFAPGGWKDTQYF
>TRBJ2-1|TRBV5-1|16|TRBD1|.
TGCGCCAGCAGCCCCTTGCCCACAGGGGGAAGGAATGAGCAGTTCTTC
CASSPLPTGGRNEQFF